Listed here are 5 T cell receptor beta chains from one sample, sequenced in a study of shared clonotypes between healthy human individuals. Profiling relied on immunoSEQ multiplex PCR, and the TCRdb table lists in-frame clones only, not all of them. The repertoire has fewer than 2.5 million clones, 90% to 95% of them found once; the top ten carry approximately 0.36%. Sequencing used naive CD4+ T cells from PBMCs. Noted subset: CD45RA+ positively selected. These receptors came from a man aged 18 to 35 in good health. Some clones in this sample may be carry-over from other donors' samples.

This chain connects TRBV7-9 to TRBJ2-1; TRBD1 agrees at 7 bases. The V gene end was trimmed by 4 bases and the J gene end by 4 bases; junction bases not matched to a gene: 4. The CDR3 extends over 14 amino acids. Germline V gives CDR1 SEHNR, CDR2 FQNEAQ (reference sequence). DNA of the CDR3: TGTGCCAGCAGCTCGACAGGGAGTTACAATGAGCAGTTCTTC. Translated: CASSSTGSYNEQFF.

The chain has TRBV19 and TRBJ2-1, with TRBD2 as a possible D gene (6 bases). CDR3 length: 14 amino acids. Germline CDR1 and CDR2: LNHDA and SQIVND (reference sequence). V was trimmed by 8 bases and J by 7 bases, leaving 18 bases between them. CDR3 sequence (DNA): TGTGCCAGTGGGACTCAACTACAGATAAATGAGCAGTTCTTC. Translated, it gives CASGTQLQINEQFF.

This chain joins TRBV11-3 and TRBJ1-5; 7 positions agree with TRBD1. The CDR3 totals 16 residues. V lost 6 bases to trimming and J lost 4 bases; unmatched junction nucleotides: 12. CDR1 is SGHNT and CDR2 is YENEEA in the germline V gene. CDR3 region: CASSRTGLGKNQPQHF. The CDR3 DNA sequence: TGTGCCAGCAGTCGGACAGGCCTGGGCAAAAATCAGCCCCAGCATTTT.

Points on this clone: Other DNA sequences in this specimen translate into the identical CDR3. V usage is TRBV19 and J usage is TRBJ1-1, with 7 bases fitting TRBD1. Germline CDR1 LNHDA, CDR2 SQIVND (reference sequence). The CDR3 runs 14 residues. After removal of 9 bases from V and 4 bases from J, the junction contained 11 bases not matched to a gene. The CDR3, as DNA: TGTGCCAGCGGTCAGACAGGGCGGGGCACTGAAGCTTTCTTT. Amino acid sequence: CASGQTGRGTEAFF. Complete variable domain (other parts from reference TRBV19 and TRBJ1-1): DGGITQSPKYLFRKEGQNVTLSCEQNLNHDAMYWYRQDPGQGLRLIYYSQIVNDFQKGDIAEGYSVSREKKESFPLTVTSAQKNPTAFYLCASGQTGRGTEAFFGQGTRLTVV.

V usage is TRBV28 and J usage is TRBJ2-1, with 9 bases lining up with TRBD2. The CDR3 totals 16 residues. Germline V gives CDR1 MDHEN, CDR2 SYDVKM. With 6 bases clipped from V and 2 bases from J, the junction kept 8 bases outside the gene matches. The CDR3 protein is CASRETGGRAYNEQFF. Written as DNA, the CDR3 is TGTGCCAGCAGGGAAACAGGCGGGAGGGCCTACAATGAGCAGTTCTTC. The full variable domain, with the rest looked up from reference TRBV28 and TRBJ2-1, is DVKVTQSSRYLVKRTGEKVFLECVQDMDHENMFWYRQDPGLGLRLIYFSYDVKMKEKGDIPEGYSVSREKKERFSLILESASTNQTSMYLCASRETGGRAYNEQFFGPGTRLTVL.